This TCR beta chain appears in the sequencing data of a study of cytomegalovirus exposure and HLA in healthy donors. Findings and limits, study-wide: Sequencing likely produced, as an artifact, a cluster of highly shared sequence variants. In a later analysis, TCR beta V- and J-gene trimming showed a link to a missense DCLRE1C variant. Altogether, 150 to 200 TCR beta chains were recorded as cytomegalovirus-associated. A later analysis showed HLA-associated TCR beta chains outstripping equally common others in clonal expansion.

Per the germline V gene, CDR1 is SGHNT and CDR2 is YYREEE (reference sequence). V was shortened by 6 bases and J by 5 bases, with 20 bases between the two germline ends. This CDR3 region has 15 residues. The PCR used 60 Vbeta and 13 Jbeta primers. TCRdb's copy holds only in-frame clones and misses some; the assay was immunoSEQ multiplex PCR. The sample lists about 120,000 clones, over 60% occurring once. Of note for this clone: Its antigen is currently unknown.

The TCR originated in a female donor in good health and CMV-seronegative. Sample: PBMCs. This chain uses TRBV5-4 with TRBJ2-5; weak D call: TRBD2 (7 bases). This CDR3 is CASTELRGGMETQYF. DNA for the CDR3: TGTGCCAGCACCGAACTGAGGGGGGGGATGGAGACCCAGTACTTC.